The T cell receptor (beta chain) under discussion was sequenced for a study of cytomegalovirus exposure and HLA in healthy donors. For the study at large: Early released data comprised about 90 million unique TCRs from HLA-typed donors.

The length of the CDR3 is 18 residues. The ends lost 4 bases at V and 3 bases at J; junction bases unmatched: 12. Germline V lookup: CDR1 LGHNA, CDR2 YNFKEQ. In this sample, this clone turned up once. Its antigen is not known. Whole-study findings and limits: It was reported in a later analysis that an Asian-associated ancestry cluster showed fewer N-insertions than the roughly 620-donor mean. Based on reports, TCR beta sequences accurately predicted HLA-A and HLA-B alleles for most subjects. Earlier analysis looked at TCR beta V segments, and most were productive about 90% or about 30% of the time.

Researchers ran the PCR with 60 Vbeta and 13 Jbeta primers. Clones were read by immunoSEQ multiplex PCR, and TCRdb kept only the in-frame ones, dropping some. The sample consists of around 140,000 clones, nearly 80% of them appearing once. This sequence originates from a male donor in good health and CMV-seronegative. Material: PBMCs. The chain couples TRBV4-2 to TRBJ2-2; 9 bases align to TRBD2. The CDR3 nucleotides read TGTGCCAGCAGCCCCGATGGGCTAGCGGGGACCTACACCGGGGAGCTGTTTTTT. Translated: CASSPDGLAGTYTGELFF.